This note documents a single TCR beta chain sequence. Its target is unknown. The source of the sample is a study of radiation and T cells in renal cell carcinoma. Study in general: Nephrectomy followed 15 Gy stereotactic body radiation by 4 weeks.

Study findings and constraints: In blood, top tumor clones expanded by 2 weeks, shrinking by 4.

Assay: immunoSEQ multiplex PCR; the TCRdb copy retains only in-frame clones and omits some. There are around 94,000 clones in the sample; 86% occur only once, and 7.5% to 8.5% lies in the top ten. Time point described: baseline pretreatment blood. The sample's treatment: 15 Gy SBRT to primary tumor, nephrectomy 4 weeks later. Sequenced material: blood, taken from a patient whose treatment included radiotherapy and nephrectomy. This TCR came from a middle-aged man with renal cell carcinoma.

The CDR3 loop is CASSARDGGVAFF. The CDR3 DNA sequence: TGTGCCAGCAGCGCCCGGGACGGGGGTGTAGCTTTCTTT. The gene calls are TRBV5-4 and TRBJ1-1; a possible D gene is TRBD1 (5 bases). Germline V lookup: CDR1 SGHNT, CDR2 YYREEE (reference sequence). The CDR3 covers 13 residues. V was clipped by 4 bases and J by 10 bases, with 17 bases between them.